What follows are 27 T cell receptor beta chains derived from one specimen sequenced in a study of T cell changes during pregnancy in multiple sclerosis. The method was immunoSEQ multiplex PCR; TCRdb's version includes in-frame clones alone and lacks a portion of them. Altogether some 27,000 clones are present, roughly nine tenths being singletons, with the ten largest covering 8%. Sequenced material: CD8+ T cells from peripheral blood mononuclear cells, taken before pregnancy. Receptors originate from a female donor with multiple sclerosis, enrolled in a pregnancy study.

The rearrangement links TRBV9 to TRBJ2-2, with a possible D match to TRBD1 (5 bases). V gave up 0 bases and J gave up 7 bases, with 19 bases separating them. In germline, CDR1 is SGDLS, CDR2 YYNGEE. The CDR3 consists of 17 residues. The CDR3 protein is CASSVGAYRIAGGELFF. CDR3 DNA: TGTGCCAGCAGCGTAGGGGCTTACAGGATTGCCGGCGGGGAGCTGTTTTTT.

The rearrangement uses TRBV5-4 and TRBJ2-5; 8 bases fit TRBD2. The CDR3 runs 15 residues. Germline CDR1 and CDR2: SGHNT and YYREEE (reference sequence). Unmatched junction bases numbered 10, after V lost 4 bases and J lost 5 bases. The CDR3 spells CASSAPGGVRETQYF. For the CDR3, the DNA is TGTGCCAGCAGCGCCCCGGGGGGGGTGAGGGAGACCCAGTACTTC.

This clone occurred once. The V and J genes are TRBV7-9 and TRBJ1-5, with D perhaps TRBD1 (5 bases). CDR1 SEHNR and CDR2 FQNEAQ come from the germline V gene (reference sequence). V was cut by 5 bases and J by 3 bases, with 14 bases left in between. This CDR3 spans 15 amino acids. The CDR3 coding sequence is TGTGCCAGCAGCCGAGGGAGGGGTTACAATCAGCCCCAGCATTTT. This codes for CASSRGRGYNQPQHF.

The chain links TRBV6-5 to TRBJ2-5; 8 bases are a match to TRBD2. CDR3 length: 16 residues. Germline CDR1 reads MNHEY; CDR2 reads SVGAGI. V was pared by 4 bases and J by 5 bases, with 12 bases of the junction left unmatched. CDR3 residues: CASSLLAEGRRETQYF. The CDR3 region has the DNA TGTGCCAGCAGTTTACTAGCGGAGGGACGACGGGAGACCCAGTACTTC.

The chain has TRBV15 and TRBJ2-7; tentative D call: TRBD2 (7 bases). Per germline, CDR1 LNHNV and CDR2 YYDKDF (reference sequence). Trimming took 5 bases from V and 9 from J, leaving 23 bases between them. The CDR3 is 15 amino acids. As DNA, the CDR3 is TGTGCCACCAGCTCCGGCGGGGGCCGCCTTGGGGGGCAGTACTTC. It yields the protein CATSSGGGRLGGQYF. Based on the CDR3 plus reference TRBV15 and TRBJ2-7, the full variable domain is DAMVIQNPRYQVTQFGKPVTLSCSQTLNHNVMYWYQQKSSQAPKLLFHYYDKDFNNEADTPDNFQSRRPNTSFCFLDIRSPGLGDTAMYLCATSSGGGRLGGQYFGPGTRLTVT.

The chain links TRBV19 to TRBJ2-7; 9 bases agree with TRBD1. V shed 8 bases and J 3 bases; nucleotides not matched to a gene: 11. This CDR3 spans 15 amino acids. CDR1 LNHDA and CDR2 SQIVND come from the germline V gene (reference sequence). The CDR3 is CASESGTGTFYEQYF. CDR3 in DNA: TGTGCCAGTGAATCCGGGACAGGGACTTTCTACGAGCAGTACTTC.

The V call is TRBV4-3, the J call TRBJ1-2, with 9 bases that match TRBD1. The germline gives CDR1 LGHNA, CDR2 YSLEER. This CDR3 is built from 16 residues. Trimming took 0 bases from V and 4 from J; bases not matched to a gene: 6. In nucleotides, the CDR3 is TGCGCCAGCAGCCAAGATCCATGGGGACAGGGCTATGGCTACACCTTC. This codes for CASSQDPWGQGYGYTF.

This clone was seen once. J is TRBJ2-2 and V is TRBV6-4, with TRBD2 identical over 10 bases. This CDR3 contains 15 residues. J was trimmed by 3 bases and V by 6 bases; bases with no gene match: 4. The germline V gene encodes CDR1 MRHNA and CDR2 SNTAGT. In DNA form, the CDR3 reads TGTGCCAGCAGCCAACTAGCGGGGTACACCGGGGAGCTGTTTTTT. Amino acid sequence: CASSQLAGYTGELFF.

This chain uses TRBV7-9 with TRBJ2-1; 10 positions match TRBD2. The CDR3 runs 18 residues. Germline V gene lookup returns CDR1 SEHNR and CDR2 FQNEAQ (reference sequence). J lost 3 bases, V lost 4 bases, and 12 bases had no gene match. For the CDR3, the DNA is TGTGCCAGCAGCTCCCGGGGGACAGCGGGGGGGAACTACAATGAGCAGTTCTTC. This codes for CASSSRGTAGGNYNEQFF.

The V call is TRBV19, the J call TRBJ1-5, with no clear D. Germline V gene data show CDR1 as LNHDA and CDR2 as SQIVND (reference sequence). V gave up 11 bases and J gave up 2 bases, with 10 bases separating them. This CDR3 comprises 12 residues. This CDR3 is CASRWGNQPQHF. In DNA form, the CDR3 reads TGTGCCTCGCGGTGGGGCAATCAGCCCCAGCATTTT.

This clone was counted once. DNA for the CDR3: TGTGCCAGCAGCGAGACTAGCGGGGGCCAAGAGACCCAGTACTTC. Translated, it gives CASSETSGGQETQYF. The chain combines TRBV6-5 with TRBJ2-5; 12 positions match TRBD2. The CDR3 extends over 15 amino acids. The ends lost 6 bases at V and 1 base at J; junction bases unmatched: 3. The V gene's germline CDR1 is MNHEY and CDR2 SVGAGI.

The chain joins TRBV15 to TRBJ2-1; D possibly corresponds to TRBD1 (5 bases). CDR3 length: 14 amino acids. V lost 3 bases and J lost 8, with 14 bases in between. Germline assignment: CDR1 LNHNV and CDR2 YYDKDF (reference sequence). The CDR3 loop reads CATSSGPGSDEQFF. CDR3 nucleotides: TGTGCCACCAGCAGTGGGCCAGGGTCGGATGAGCAGTTCTTC. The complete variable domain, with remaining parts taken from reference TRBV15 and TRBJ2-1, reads DAMVIQNPRYQVTQFGKPVTLSCSQTLNHNVMYWYQQKSSQAPKLLFHYYDKDFNNEADTPDNFQSRRPNTSFCFLDIRSPGLGDTAMYLCATSSGPGSDEQFFGPGTRLTVL.

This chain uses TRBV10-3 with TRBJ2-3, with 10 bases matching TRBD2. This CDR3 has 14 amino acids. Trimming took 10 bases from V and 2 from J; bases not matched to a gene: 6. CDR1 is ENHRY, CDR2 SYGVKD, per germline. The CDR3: CATGLADPTDTQYF. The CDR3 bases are TGTGCCACCGGACTAGCGGATCCCACAGATACGCAGTATTTT.

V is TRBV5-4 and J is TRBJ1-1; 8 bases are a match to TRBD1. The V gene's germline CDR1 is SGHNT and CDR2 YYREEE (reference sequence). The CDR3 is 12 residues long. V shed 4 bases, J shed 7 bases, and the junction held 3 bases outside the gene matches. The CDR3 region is CASSTGQVEAFF. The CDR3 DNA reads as TGTGCCAGCAGCACGGGACAGGTTGAAGCTTTCTTT.

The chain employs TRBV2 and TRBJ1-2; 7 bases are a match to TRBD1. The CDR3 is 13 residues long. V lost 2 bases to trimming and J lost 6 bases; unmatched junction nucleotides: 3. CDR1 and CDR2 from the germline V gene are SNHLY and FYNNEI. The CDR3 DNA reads TGTGCCAGCAGTGAATCTACAGGGGATGGCTACACCTTC. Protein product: CASSESTGDGYTF. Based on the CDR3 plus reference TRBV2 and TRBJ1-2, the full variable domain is EPEVTQTPSHQVTQMGQEVILRCVPISNHLYFYWYRQILGQKVEFLVSFYNNEISEKSEIFDDQFSVERPDGSNFTLKIRSTKLEDSAMYFCASSESTGDGYTFGSGTRLTVV.

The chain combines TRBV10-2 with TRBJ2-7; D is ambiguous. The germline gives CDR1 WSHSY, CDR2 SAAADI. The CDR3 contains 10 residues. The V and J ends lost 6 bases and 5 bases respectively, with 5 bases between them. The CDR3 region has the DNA TGCGCCAGCAGGAGTCACGAGCAGTACTTC. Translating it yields CASRSHEQYF.

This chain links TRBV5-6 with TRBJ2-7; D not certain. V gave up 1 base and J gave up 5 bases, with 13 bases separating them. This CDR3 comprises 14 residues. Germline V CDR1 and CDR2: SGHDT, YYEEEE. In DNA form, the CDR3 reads TGTGCCAGCAGCTTGCCATACAGAGTCGACGAGCAGTACTTC. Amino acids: CASSLPYRVDEQYF.

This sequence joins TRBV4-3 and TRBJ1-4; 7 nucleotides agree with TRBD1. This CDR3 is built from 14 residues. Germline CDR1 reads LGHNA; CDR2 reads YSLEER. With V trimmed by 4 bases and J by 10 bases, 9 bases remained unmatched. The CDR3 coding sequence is TGCGCCAGCAGCCGCGACAGGGATTTTGGAAAACTGTTTTTT. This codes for CASSRDRDFGKLFF.

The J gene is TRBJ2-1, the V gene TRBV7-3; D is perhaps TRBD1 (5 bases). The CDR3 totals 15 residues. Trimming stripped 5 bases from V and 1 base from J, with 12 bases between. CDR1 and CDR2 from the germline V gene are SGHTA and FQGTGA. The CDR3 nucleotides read TGTGCCAGCAGCCGCTTCCCAGGGTCCTACAATGAGCAGTTCTTC. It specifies CASSRFPGSYNEQFF.

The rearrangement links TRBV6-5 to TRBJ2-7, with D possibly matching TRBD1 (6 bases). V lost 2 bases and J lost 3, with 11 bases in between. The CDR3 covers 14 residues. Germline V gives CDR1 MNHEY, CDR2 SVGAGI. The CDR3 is CASSYVGRGYEQYF. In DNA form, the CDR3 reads TGTGCCAGCAGTTACGTCGGCAGGGGCTACGAGCAGTACTTC.

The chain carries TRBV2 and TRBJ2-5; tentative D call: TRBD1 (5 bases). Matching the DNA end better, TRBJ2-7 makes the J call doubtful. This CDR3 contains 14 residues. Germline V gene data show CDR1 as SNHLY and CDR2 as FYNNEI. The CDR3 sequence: CASSDWGSSYEQYF. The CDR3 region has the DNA TGTGCCAGCAGTGATTGGGGCAGCTCCTACGAGCAGTACTTC.

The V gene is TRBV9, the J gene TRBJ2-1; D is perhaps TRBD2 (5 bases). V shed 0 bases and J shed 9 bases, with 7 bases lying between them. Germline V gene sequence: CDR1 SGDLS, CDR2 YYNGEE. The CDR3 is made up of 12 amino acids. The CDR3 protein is CASSVVEGEQFF. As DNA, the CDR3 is TGTGCCAGCAGCGTAGTTGAGGGTGAGCAGTTCTTC. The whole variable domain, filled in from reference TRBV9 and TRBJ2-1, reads DSGVTQTPKHLITATGQRVTLRCSPRSGDLSVYWYQQSLDQGLQFLIQYYNGEERAKGNILERFSAQQFPDLHSELNLSSLELGDSALYFCASSVVEGEQFFGPGTRLTVL.

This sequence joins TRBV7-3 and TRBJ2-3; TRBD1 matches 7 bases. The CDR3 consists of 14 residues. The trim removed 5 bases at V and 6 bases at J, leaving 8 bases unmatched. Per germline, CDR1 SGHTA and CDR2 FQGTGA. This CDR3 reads CASSRQGNKDTQYF. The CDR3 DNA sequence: TGTGCCAGCAGCCGACAGGGCAATAAGGATACGCAGTATTTT.

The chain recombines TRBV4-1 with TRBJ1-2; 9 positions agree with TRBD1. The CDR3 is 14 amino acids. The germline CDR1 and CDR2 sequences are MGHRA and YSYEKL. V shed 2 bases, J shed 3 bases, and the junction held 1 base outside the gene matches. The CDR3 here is CASSQRTGDYGYTF. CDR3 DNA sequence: TGCGCCAGCAGCCAACGGACAGGGGACTATGGCTACACCTTC.

This CDR3 is CASSFARTEAFF. The CDR3 DNA follows: TGTGCCAGCAGTTTCGCCCGGACTGAAGCTTTCTTT. The J gene is TRBJ1-1, the V gene TRBV28; no firm D call. The CDR3 runs to 12 residues. Germline loops: CDR1 MDHEN, CDR2 SYDVKM. Trimming pared 3 bases from V and 5 bases from J, leaving 7 bases between. Complete variable domain (other parts from reference TRBV28 and TRBJ1-1): DVKVTQSSRYLVKRTGEKVFLECVQDMDHENMFWYRQDPGLGLRLIYFSYDVKMKEKGDIPEGYSVSREKKERFSLILESASTNQTSMYLCASSFARTEAFFGQGTRLTVV.

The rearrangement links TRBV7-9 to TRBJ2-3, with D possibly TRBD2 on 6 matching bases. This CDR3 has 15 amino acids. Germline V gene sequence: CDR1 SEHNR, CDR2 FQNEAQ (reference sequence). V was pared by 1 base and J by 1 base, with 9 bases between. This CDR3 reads CASSLVGGGTDTQYF. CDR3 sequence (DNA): TGTGCCAGCAGCTTAGTCGGCGGGGGCACAGATACGCAGTATTTT.

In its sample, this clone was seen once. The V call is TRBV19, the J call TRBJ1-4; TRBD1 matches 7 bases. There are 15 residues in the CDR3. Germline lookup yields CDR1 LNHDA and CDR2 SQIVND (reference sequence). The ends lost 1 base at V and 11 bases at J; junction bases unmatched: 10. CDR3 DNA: TGTGCCAGTAGTATAGGACTACAGGGGACTGCGAAACTGTTTTTT. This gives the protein CASSIGLQGTAKLFF. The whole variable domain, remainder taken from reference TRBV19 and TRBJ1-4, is DGGITQSPKYLFRKEGQNVTLSCEQNLNHDAMYWYRQDPGQGLRLIYYSQIVNDFQKGDIAEGYSVSREKKESFPLTVTSAQKNPTAFYLCASSIGLQGTAKLFFGSGTQLSVL.